These 6 T cell receptor beta chains came from one sample sequenced in a study of monozygotic twins with inflammatory bowel disease. TCRdb re-called the 5' RACE reads and shows each CDR3 protein once, DNA omitted. Its listing shows 150,000 to 200,000 distinct CDR3 sequences. Sequencing was performed on blood. The source is a human donor with ulcerative colitis or Crohn's disease, or a healthy co-twin of an affected twin (not recorded which).

The rearrangement uses TRBV5-5 and TRBJ2-7; with no DNA, the TCRdb D assignment of TRBD1 cannot be verified. The CDR3 has 14 residues. Germline lookup yields CDR1 SGHKS and CDR2 YYEKEE (reference sequence). CDR3 residues: CASSLDPGAYEQYF.

This sequence joins TRBV7-8 and TRBJ1-5; there is no DNA to check the TCRdb D call of TRBD1. This CDR3 region has 17 residues. Germline V gives CDR1 SGHVS, CDR2 FQNEAQ. The CDR3 sequence is CASSEGVPQGALRPQHF. Based on the CDR3 plus reference TRBV7-8 and TRBJ1-5, the full variable domain is GAGVSQSPRYKVAKRGQDVALRCDPISGHVSLFWYQQALGQGPEFLTYFQNEAQLDKSGLPSDRFFAERPEGSVSTLKIQRTQQEDSAVYLCASSEGVPQGALRPQHFGDGTRLSIL.

The rearrangement uses TRBV20-1 and TRBJ2-2; TCRdb's assignment of TRBD1 cannot be checked, as there is no DNA. The CDR3 is 17 amino acids. The germline V gene encodes CDR1 DFQATT and CDR2 SNEGSKA (reference sequence). The CDR3 loop is CSATGFYERSNTGELFF.

The chain recombines TRBV18 with TRBJ1-2; as DNA is missing, the TRBD1 call by TCRdb cannot be tested. The CDR3 covers 14 residues. Germline values: CDR1 KGHSH, CDR2 LQKENI. CDR3: CASSPGQAGYGYTF.

The chain joins TRBV20-1 to TRBJ2-5; no DNA is available, so the TRBD1 call from TCRdb remains unchecked. The CDR3 loop spans 17 amino acids. CDR1 is DFQATT and CDR2 is SNEGSKA in the germline V gene (reference sequence). The CDR3 here is CSASHVGGETLVETQYF.

This chain joins TRBV7-2 and TRBJ2-1; the D gene TCRdb calls, TRBD2, cannot be checked with no DNA. The germline gives CDR1 SGHTA, CDR2 FQGNSA. CDR3 length: 15 amino acids. The CDR3 region is CASTPGLAGVNEQFF.